The rows below give T cell receptor beta chains drawn from one sample of a study of blood T cell repertoires in COVID-19. The method was immunoSEQ multiplex PCR; TCRdb's version includes in-frame clones alone and lacks a portion of them. The table lists 450,000 to 500,000 clones, about nine tenths of them singletons. Sequencing used PBMCs or T cells enriched from blood (not recorded which). Receptor source: a woman between 18 and 29 years old who had recovered from COVID-19. Each CDR3 is given without its conserved first and last residue. Each record gives: J gene, V gene, CDR3 length, CDR3 protein.

TRBJ1-2	TRBV7-8	13	ASSPHDRGNYGYT
TRBJ2-1	TRBV4-2	13	ASSPTESSYNEQF
TRBJ1-2	TRBV28	12	ASTISRMKYGYT
TRBJ2-1	TRBV5-1	16	ASSHAPVGGNSYNEQF
TRBJ1-1	TRBV21-1	12	ASSKGGHNTEAF
TRBJ2-3	TRBV6-5	12	ASRAGDLTDTQY
TRBJ1-6	TRBV18	12	ASSPSWAGNALH
TRBJ1-2	TRBV5-1	11	ASSYIGGDGYT
TRBJ2-2	TRBV21-1	17	ASSLRRPGQGRDTGELF
TRBJ1-1	TRBV4-1	12	ASSHRTGYTEAF
TRBJ2-2	TRBV28	13	ASIGGTGRTGELF
TRBJ1-2	TRBV4-1	14	ASSREQGARTYGYT
TRBJ1-4	TRBV5-1	13	ASSLQGQPSEKLF
TRBJ1-2	TRBV18	12	ASSPGDRDNGYT
TRBJ1-1	TRBV2	12	ASSFTYLNTEAF
TRBJ1-1	TRBV2	12	ASRVQGASTEAF
TRBJ1-2	TRBV4-1	18	ASSRRRLFDREGGNDGYT
TRBJ2-3	TRBV2	12	ASSDSSSTDTQY
TRBJ2-5	TRBV5-1	13	ASSLDGTGTETQY
TRBJ2-5	TRBV4-1	14	ASSQVGGTGVETQY
TRBJ1-1	TRBV28	12	ASSPAGTNTEAF
TRBJ1-2	TRBV5-6	13	ASSYGTDSNYGYT
TRBJ2-3	TRBV2	13	ASSEAGGGTDTQY
TRBJ2-5	TRBV18	11	ASSPSGQETQY
TRBJ1-5	TRBV19	13	ASSIGTGSNQPQH
TRBJ2-7	TRBV29-1	11	SVRDRDSYEQY
TRBJ1-5	TRBV6-8	16	ASRTTLVRPYSNQPQH
TRBJ1-1	TRBV23-1	13	ASSSGRAMNTEAF
TRBJ1-5	TRBV7-2	13	ASSLGTPGNQPQH
TRBJ2-7	TRBV7-2	17	ASSPSGWRGWPHSYEQY
TRBJ2-7	TRBV2	12	AGARTGVPYEQY
TRBJ1-5	TRBV20-1	11	SASGDRDQPQH
TRBJ1-6	TRBV5-1	15	ASSLASGGMGNSPLH
TRBJ2-1	TRBV7-3	12	ASSSSPSGWEKF
TRBJ1-3	TRBV12-3/TRBV12-4	10	ASSPEGNTIY
TRBJ2-5	TRBV9	12	ASSVEGVSETQY
TRBJ1-2	TRBV19	11	ASSIQGNYGYT
TRBJ1-1	TRBV6-1	13	ASSEGGESDTEAF
TRBJ2-2	TRBV10-3	15	AISDRVGVANTGELF
TRBJ1-6	TRBV5-1	12	ASSPDRGDSPLH
TRBJ2-7	TRBV19	12	ASSMAGLGYEQY
TRBJ1-2	TRBV6-5	13	ASGGDSGANYGYT
TRBJ2-7	TRBV25-1	13	ASSEYKTGSNEQY
TRBJ1-2	TRBV7-8	14	ASSFKGKGAPYGYT
TRBJ1-6	TRBV6-5	12	ASRDRGGGSPLH